Listed below are T cell receptor beta chains from one sample, sequenced in a study of Graves' ophthalmopathy and Graves' hyperthyroidism. One entry per CDR3 protein results from TCRdb running MiXCR on the multiplex PCR reads. The data contain about 480,000 distinct CDR3 sequences, approximately 15% of them singletons. The sample comprised blood. The source of these receptors is a woman younger than 45 with Graves' ophthalmopathy. CDR3s include the opening cysteine and the closing phenylalanine or tryptophan. The D gene is left open where the match is weak. Only part of the rows carry a size: once, few, many, or a class if the clone is expanded.

J gene	D gene	clone size	V gene	CDR3 protein	CDR3 DNA
TRBJ2-7	-	many	TRBV9	CASSPRGDGHEQYF	TGTGCCAGCAGCCCCCGGGGAGACGGCCACGAGCAGTACTTC
TRBJ1-1	-	many	TRBV20-1	CSAQPGGGTTEAFF	TGCAGTGCCCAACCCGGGGGGGGAACAACTGAAGCTTTCTTT
TRBJ1-1	-	-	TRBV12-3/TRBV12-4	CASSRDGPIEAFF	TGTGCCAGCAGCCGGGACGGCCCGATTGAAGCTTTCTTT
TRBJ1-2	-	-	TRBV5-1	CASSLEPTGGYTF	TGCGCCAGCAGCTTGGAGCCTACAGGCGGCTACACCTTC
TRBJ1-2	TRBD1	many	TRBV12-3/TRBV12-4	CASSLTEGANYGYTF	TGTGCCAGCAGTTTAACTGAGGGGGCGAATTATGGCTACACCTTC
TRBJ1-1	-	-	TRBV27	CASSPNPGRGNTEAFF	TGTGCCAGCAGTCCCAATCCGGGACGGGGGAACACTGAAGCTTTCTTT
TRBJ1-1	-	many	TRBV29-1	CSVERRGRDTEAFF	TGCAGCGTTGAAAGGCGGGGCCGGGACACTGAAGCTTTCTTT
TRBJ2-4	TRBD2	many	TRBV30	CAWTKTPSGRGHIQYF	TGTGCCTGGACCAAAACCCCTAGCGGGAGGGGTCACATTCAGTACTTC
TRBJ1-3	-	many	TRBV9	CASSPPSPGNTIYF	TGTGCCAGCAGCCCTCCGAGCCCTGGAAACACCATATATTTT
TRBJ1-1	-	few	TRBV12-3/TRBV12-4	CASSRGAVTNTEAFF	TGTGCCAGCAGCAGGGGTGCGGTAACTAACACTGAAGCTTTCTTT
TRBJ1-5	-	-	TRBV6-1	CASSESGNHPQHF	TGTGCCAGCAGTGAGTCGGGCAATCATCCCCAGCATTTT
TRBJ2-7	-	many	TRBV29-1	CSVEPISGSSYEQYF	TGCAGCGTTGAACCCATCAGTGGGTCCTCCTACGAGCAGTACTTC
TRBJ2-5	-	many	TRBV28	CASSLRARGRETQYF	TGTGCCAGCAGTTTGAGAGCCCGGGGCAGGGAGACCCAGTACTTC
TRBJ2-5	-	many	TRBV6-2/TRBV6-3	CASAQGPWAQETQYF	TGTGCCAGCGCTCAGGGGCCATGGGCCCAAGAGACCCAGTACTTC
TRBJ2-2	TRBD2	many	TRBV10-1	CASSLAGGPGELFF	TGCGCCAGCTCTCTAGCGGGAGGACCCGGGGAGCTGTTTTTT
TRBJ1-3	-	many	TRBV6-5	CASSQDGNTIYF	TGTGCCAGCAGCCAGGACGGAAACACCATATATTTT
TRBJ1-1	TRBD1	many	TRBV15	CATSRDLGQYTEAFF	TGTGCCACCAGCAGAGATTTGGGACAGTACACTGAAGCTTTCTTT
TRBJ2-4	TRBD1	-	TRBV2	CASSQTTGTKNIQYF	TGTGCCAGCAGCCAAACGACAGGGACCAAAAACATTCAGTACTTC
TRBJ2-2	TRBD1	many	TRBV19	CASSMGTGWRAGELFF	TGTGCCAGTAGTATGGGGACAGGATGGAGGGCCGGGGAGCTGTTTTTT
TRBJ1-3	TRBD1	-	TRBV11-2	CASSLQGGATGNTIYF	TGTGCCAGCAGCTTACAGGGGGGAGCGACTGGAAACACCATATATTTT
TRBJ1-2	TRBD1	many	TRBV15	CATSRGDRPNYGYTF	TGTGCCACCAGCAGGGGGGACAGGCCTAACTATGGCTACACCTTC
TRBJ1-1	-	-	TRBV29-1	CSVVGTGRGTGLNTEAFF	TGCAGCGTTGTGGGGACGGGTAGGGGCACAGGATTGAACACTGAAGCTTTCTTT
TRBJ1-1	-	-	TRBV6-1	CASSVHRTEAFF	TGTGCCAGCAGTGTTCACCGCACTGAAGCTTTCTTT
TRBJ2-7	TRBD1	many	TRBV11-2	CASSLGQGDYEQYF	TGTGCCAGCAGTTTGGGACAGGGGGACTACGAGCAGTACTTC
TRBJ2-5	-	few	TRBV18	CASSPIQETQYF	TGTGCCAGCTCACCCATTCAAGAGACCCAGTACTTC
TRBJ2-7	-	-	TRBV3-1	CASSQDQSEAYEQYF	TGTGCCAGCAGCCAAGACCAAAGCGAGGCATACGAGCAGTACTTC
TRBJ1-5	-	many	TRBV7-8	CASSLVRTLGQPQHF	TGTGCCAGCAGCTTAGTCAGAACCCTCGGACAGCCCCAGCATTTT
TRBJ2-5	TRBD2	many	TRBV4-1	CASSPSGGGMAETQYF	TGCGCCAGCAGCCCTTCGGGGGGGGGAATGGCAGAGACCCAGTACTTC
TRBJ2-2	-	many	TRBV20-1	CSARVSALATGELFF	TGCAGTGCTAGAGTTTCAGCGCTAGCCACCGGGGAGCTGTTTTTT
TRBJ1-5	-	-	TRBV19	CASSVGGSGQPQHF	TGTGCCAGTAGTGTCGGGGGGTCTGGTCAGCCCCAGCATTTT
TRBJ1-3	-	many	TRBV6-1	CASGPGLRSGNTIYF	TGTGCCAGCGGCCCGGGACTGCGCTCTGGAAACACCATATATTTT
TRBJ2-6	-	many	TRBV2	CASSAFGKGKGANVLTF	TGTGCCAGCAGTGCCTTTGGAAAGGGAAAGGGGGCCAACGTCCTGACTTTC
TRBJ2-2	TRBD2	few	TRBV6-1	CASSPPASGANTGELFF	TGTGCCAGCAGTCCTCCGGCTAGCGGGGCGAACACCGGGGAGCTGTTTTTT
TRBJ1-1	-	many	TRBV30	CAWSARRLGLNTEAFF	TGTGCCTGGAGTGCACGCAGGTTGGGACTGAACACTGAAGCTTTCTTT
TRBJ2-2	-	few	TRBV18	CASSPGTGTPGGGELFF	TGTGCCAGCTCACCGGGAACCGGGACACCAGGTGGCGGGGAGCTGTTTTTT
TRBJ1-5	-	many	TRBV6-5	CASSYPSRRESGYSNQPQHF	TGTGCCAGCAGTTACCCTTCTCGCCGGGAATCCGGTTATAGCAATCAGCCCCAGCATTTT